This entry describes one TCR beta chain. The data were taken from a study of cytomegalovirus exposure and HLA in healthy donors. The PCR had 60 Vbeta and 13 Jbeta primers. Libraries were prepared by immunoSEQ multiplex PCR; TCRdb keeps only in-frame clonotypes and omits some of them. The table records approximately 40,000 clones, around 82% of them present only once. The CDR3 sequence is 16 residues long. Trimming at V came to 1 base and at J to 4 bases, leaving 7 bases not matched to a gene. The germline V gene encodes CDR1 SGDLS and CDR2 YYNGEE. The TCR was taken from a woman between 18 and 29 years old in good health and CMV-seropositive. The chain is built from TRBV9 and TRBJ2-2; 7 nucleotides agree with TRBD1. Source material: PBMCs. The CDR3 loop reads CASSVLARGTTGELFF. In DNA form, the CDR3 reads TGTGCCAGCAGCGTATTGGCCAGGGGGACCACCGGGGAGCTGTTTTTT.